A single sample is the source of the 23 T cell receptor beta chains below, sequenced in a study of response to subunit inactivated influenza vaccine. Via MiXCR, TCRdb re-called the RT-PCR reads, giving one row per CDR3 protein. The sample carries hundreds of thousands of distinct CDR3 sequences, approximately 13% recorded once. Sequencing was performed on PBMCs from blood, taken less than 15 days before vaccination. These receptors were collected from a middle-aged man who received an inactivated influenza vaccine.

This clonotype appeared a few times. The CDR3 sequence: CASSPNLGGWTDTQYF. CDR3 DNA: TGTGCCAGCAGCCCAAACCTTGGGGGGTGGACAGATACGCAGTATTTT. V is TRBV12-3 or TRBV12-4 and J is TRBJ2-3, with D possibly being TRBD2 (6 bases). V was shortened by 6 bases and J by 3 bases, with 19 bases between the two germline ends. The CDR3 runs 16 residues.

The rearrangement links TRBV5-1 to TRBJ1-4, with 9 bases that match TRBD1. The ends lost 2 bases at V and 5 bases at J; junction bases unmatched: 4. Per the germline V gene, CDR1 is SGHRS and CDR2 is YFSETQ. CDR3 length equals 15 residues. The DNA of the CDR3 is TGCGCCAGCAGCTTAGGGGGGACAGGGAATGAAAAACTGTTTTTT. Encoded protein: CASSLGGTGNEKLFF.

The chain joins TRBV10-3 to TRBJ1-3; D gene uncertain. Trimming stripped 7 bases from V and 0 bases from J, with 13 bases between. Germline V gene data show CDR1 as ENHRY and CDR2 as SYGVKD. This CDR3 region has 15 residues. The CDR3 nucleotides are TGTGCCATCACGAACAGAGCACTCTCTGGAAACACCATATATTTT. It yields the protein CAITNRALSGNTIYF.

The chain combines TRBV6-1 with TRBJ2-5; TRBD1 aligns across 8 bases. Per germline, CDR1 MNHNS and CDR2 SASEGT. CDR3 length: 14 amino acids. The junction had 6 bases not matched to a gene; V was cut back by 4 bases and J by 5 bases. The CDR3 DNA reads as TGTGCCAGCAGTGGTAGACAGGGGTGGGAGACCCAGTACTTC. It specifies CASSGRQGWETQYF.

J is TRBJ2-1 and V is TRBV7-8, with TRBD1 matching 7 bases. With 4 bases clipped from V and 7 bases from J, the junction kept 10 bases outside the gene matches. Per the germline V gene, CDR1 is SGHVS and CDR2 is FQNEAQ. This CDR3 is 15 amino acids long. Here the CDR3 DNA reads TGTGCCAGCAGCTCACTAACAGGGGACGGGAATGAGCAGTTCTTC. Its protein is CASSSLTGDGNEQFF.

V is TRBV4-3 and J is TRBJ2-3; a weak D match, TRBD2 (6 bases). The germline V gene has CDR1 LGHNA and CDR2 YSLEER. V lost 4 bases and J 4 bases, leaving 15 bases between the germline ends. The CDR3 sequence is 15 residues long. CDR3 DNA: TGCGCCAGCAGCCTTCGGGAGAAGGGATCAGATACGCAGTATTTT. This gives the protein CASSLREKGSDTQYF.

In this sample, this clonotype turned up a few times. The rearrangement uses TRBV7-9 and TRBJ1-2; D is unresolved. The CDR3 consists of 16 residues. In germline, CDR1 is SEHNR, CDR2 FQNEAQ (reference sequence). Trimming stripped 3 bases from V and 0 bases from J, with 14 bases between. Here the CDR3 DNA reads TGTGCCAGCAGCTTTTACTCCTGGTCCTCTAACTATGGCTACACCTTC. This encodes CASSFYSWSSNYGYTF. The whole variable domain, remainder taken from reference TRBV7-9 and TRBJ1-2, is DTGVSQNPRHKITKRGQNVTFRCDPISEHNRLYWYRQTLGQGPEFLTYFQNEAQLEKSRLLSDRFSAERPKGSFSTLEIQRTEQGDSAMYLCASSFYSWSSNYGYTFGSGTRLTVV.

This clonotype was observed many times. The gene calls are TRBV6-5 and TRBJ2-3; 8 bases map to TRBD2. Losses at the gene ends were 2 bases for V and 5 bases for J; bases not matched to a gene: 18. Germline-derived CDR1 and CDR2 are MNHEY and SVGAGI. This CDR3 has 19 residues. CDR3 protein: CASSYTRRATAGAKDTQYF. For the CDR3, the DNA is TGTGCCAGCAGTTACACCAGACGGGCAACAGCGGGAGCAAAAGATACGCAGTATTTT.

This clonotype turned up a few times. V and J are TRBV4-3 and TRBJ2-1, with 8 bases fitting TRBD1. Losses at the gene ends were 1 base for V and 10 bases for J; bases not matched to a gene: 9. The length of the CDR3 is 15 residues. Germline CDR1 LGHNA, CDR2 YSLEER. This CDR3 reads CASSQASETGVEQFF. In DNA form, the CDR3 reads TGCGCCAGCAGCCAAGCGTCTGAGACAGGGGTCGAGCAGTTCTTC.

The CDR3 DNA is TGTGCCAGCAGACCCATGGGCCGGTCGGGGGCCAACGTCCTGACTTTC. Protein: CASRPMGRSGANVLTF. V is TRBV27 and J is TRBJ2-6, with D uncertain. Trimming cost V 6 bases and J 4 bases, with 16 bases left between them. The germline CDR1 and CDR2 sequences are MNHEY and SMNVEV (reference sequence). The CDR3 extends over 16 amino acids.

J is TRBJ2-2 and V is TRBV27; D ambiguous. The germline V and J ends were trimmed by 3 bases and 8 bases, with 13 bases remaining between them. This CDR3 region has 14 residues. Germline V gene data show CDR1 as MNHEY and CDR2 as SMNVEV (reference sequence). The CDR3 is CASSFGPVPGELFF. The CDR3 nucleotides read TGTGCCAGCAGTTTCGGGCCCGTACCGGGGGAGCTGTTTTTT.

This sequence joins TRBV7-8 and TRBJ2-3; D gene ambiguous. This CDR3 is 13 amino acids long. V lost 3 bases and J 2 bases, leaving 6 bases between the germline ends. Germline lookup yields CDR1 SGHVS and CDR2 FQNEAQ. For the CDR3, the DNA is TGTGCCAGCAGCTTGATGCTCACAGATACGCAGTATTTT. It is translated as CASSLMLTDTQYF. Combining the CDR3 with reference TRBV7-8 and TRBJ2-3 gives the whole variable domain GAGVSQSPRYKVAKRGQDVALRCDPISGHVSLFWYQQALGQGPEFLTYFQNEAQLDKSGLPSDRFFAERPEGSVSTLKIQRTQQEDSAVYLCASSLMLTDTQYFGPGTRLTVL.

This clonotype has more than one count but fewer than ten. This chain uses TRBV10-2 with TRBJ2-2; 8 bases are a match to TRBD2. CDR1 and CDR2 from the germline V gene are WSHSY and SAAADI. This CDR3 spans 16 amino acids. V shed 8 bases, J shed 4 bases, and the junction held 12 bases outside the gene matches. The CDR3 region is CASGEAGAASTGELFF. Here the CDR3 DNA reads TGCGCCAGCGGCGAAGCGGGAGCAGCGAGCACCGGGGAGCTGTTTTTT.

This clonotype has just a few counts. This chain links TRBV29-1 with TRBJ2-5; D is unclear. The V and J ends lost 6 bases and 3 bases respectively, with 14 bases between them. Germline V gene sequence: CDR1 SQVTM, CDR2 ANQGSEA. CDR3 size: 13 residues. CDR3 region: CSVRFGSEETQYF. CDR3 nucleotides: TGCAGCGTCCGTTTTGGCAGTGAAGAGACCCAGTACTTC.

This clonotype was detected a few times. V usage is TRBV6-5 and J usage is TRBJ2-1, with D perhaps TRBD1 (6 bases). Germline-derived CDR1 and CDR2 are MNHEY and SVGAGI. Trimming pared 2 bases from V and 6 bases from J, leaving 14 bases between. The CDR3 spans 15 residues. Here the CDR3 reads CASSYVAGVINEQFF. Here the CDR3 DNA reads TGTGCCAGCAGTTACGTGGCAGGGGTCATCAATGAGCAGTTCTTC.

This clonotype was picked up a small number of times. The V and J genes are TRBV5-1 and TRBJ2-7; D is perhaps TRBD1 or TRBD2 (5 bases each). The V gene lost 5 bases and the J gene lost 0 bases, with 18 bases spanning the gap. The CDR3 spans 16 residues. Germline CDR1 is SGHRS and CDR2 is YFSETQ. As DNA, the CDR3 is TGCGCCAGCAGATCAACTATCGGGACGCACTCCTACGAGCAGTACTTC. Translating gives CASRSTIGTHSYEQYF.

The chain couples TRBV5-1 to TRBJ2-4, with 7 bases aligning to TRBD1. The V and J ends lost 3 bases and 9 bases, in that order; junction bases with no gene match: 6. The length of the CDR3 is 13 residues. Per the germline V gene, CDR1 is SGHRS and CDR2 is YFSETQ. CDR3 coding DNA: TGCGCCAGCAGCTCACGGGACAGCGGCATTCAGTACTTC. It is translated as CASSSRDSGIQYF. The entire variable domain, with the rest obtained from reference TRBV5-1 and TRBJ2-4, is as follows: KAGVTQTPRYLIKTRGQQVTLSCSPISGHRSVSWYQQTPGQGLQFLFEYFSETQRNKGNFPGRFSGRQFSNSRSEMNVSTLELGDSALYLCASSSRDSGIQYFGAGTRLSVL.

This clonotype was found a few times. The chain has TRBV4-3 and TRBJ1-2; D not resolved. The CDR3 has 14 residues. Per the germline V gene, CDR1 is LGHNA and CDR2 is YSLEER. V lost 0 bases to trimming and J lost 4 bases, with 9 bases between them. The CDR3 nucleotides are TGCGCCAGCAGCCAAGATGCAGAACTCTATGGCTACACCTTC. Translating it yields CASSQDAELYGYTF.

This rearrangement joins TRBV7-2 to TRBJ1-5; D not resolved. The V gene lost 3 bases and the J gene lost 8 bases, with 14 bases spanning the gap. This CDR3 spans 14 amino acids. Germline lookup yields CDR1 SGHTA and CDR2 FQGNSA. The CDR3 DNA follows: TGTGCCAGCAGCTTCACGGGTCTCCCGGAGCCCCAGCATTTT. It specifies CASSFTGLPEPQHF.

At least ten counts were recorded for this clonotype. The rearrangement uses TRBV27 and TRBJ1-1; D call uncertain. The length of the CDR3 is 14 residues. Germline CDR1 is MNHEY and CDR2 is SMNVEV (reference sequence). V was cut by 4 bases and J by 1 base, with 10 bases left in between. The CDR3 region has the DNA TGTGCCAGCAGTTCGCCAGTCAGGAACACTGAAGCTTTCTTT. It specifies CASSSPVRNTEAFF.

This clonotype came up many times. The rearrangement links TRBV20-1 to TRBJ2-3; no clear D. Germline CDR1 and CDR2: DFQATT and SNEGSKA (reference sequence). The CDR3 is made up of 15 amino acids. The germline V and J ends were trimmed by 0 bases and 0 bases, with 10 bases remaining between them. The CDR3 sequence: CSARDDGMSTDTQYF. The CDR3 nucleotides read TGCAGTGCTAGAGATGACGGAATGAGCACAGATACGCAGTATTTT.

V is TRBV2 and J is TRBJ2-7; D possibly corresponds to TRBD2 (6 bases). The V gene lost 1 base and the J gene lost 4 bases, with 17 bases spanning the gap. Germline V CDR1 and CDR2: SNHLY, FYNNEI. The CDR3 is 16 residues long. The CDR3 coding sequence is TGTGCCAGCAGTGAAGATTTACAGGCGGGACTGTACGAGCAGTACTTC. It is translated as CASSEDLQAGLYEQYF.

The chain recombines TRBV3-1 with TRBJ1-3; unclear D gene. Germline V gene data show CDR1 as LGHDT and CDR2 as YNNKEL (reference sequence). The length of the CDR3 is 17 residues. The germline V and J ends were trimmed by 2 bases and 1 base, with 15 bases remaining between them. In DNA form, the CDR3 reads TGTGCCAGCAGCCAAAATATTTCACCAGGATCTGGAAACACCATATATTTT. This sequence encodes CASSQNISPGSGNTIYF. The whole variable domain, filled in from reference TRBV3-1 and TRBJ1-3, reads DTAVSQTPKYLVTQMGNDKSIKCEQNLGHDTMYWYKQDSKKFLKIMFSYNNKELIINETVPNRFSPKSPDKAHLNLHINSLELGDSAVYFCASSQNISPGSGNTIYFGEGSWLTVV.